Following are 29 T cell receptor beta chains from one sample sequenced in a study of post-analysis software for immune sequencing data. Study-wide results and caveats: Patients carried roughly 5 TRBV segments more frequently than controls did, and TRBV5-6, TRBV5-1 and TRBV20-1 were among them.

TCR beta cDNA libraries included unique molecular identifiers. TCRdb used MiXCR to reprocess the PCR reads, holding one entry per CDR3 protein. This table holds 750,000 to 950,000 distinct CDR3 sequences, under 70% found once. Their cognate antigens are unknown. Input material: blood. The receptor source for this set is a girl aged 5-17 years with multiple sclerosis.

The chain uses TRBV29-1 and TRBJ1-2, with 8 bases matching TRBD1. V lost 4 bases to trimming and J lost 4 bases; unmatched junction nucleotides: 8. Germline V gene lookup returns CDR1 SQVTM and CDR2 ANQGSEA. The CDR3 loop spans 14 amino acids. The CDR3 spells CSVGPDRVGYGYTF. In nucleotides, the CDR3 is TGCAGCGTTGGTCCGGACAGGGTCGGCTATGGCTACACCTTC.

This chain joins TRBV20-1 and TRBJ1-6; D perhaps matches TRBD1 (5 bases). The CDR3 is 13 amino acids. CDR1 and CDR2 from the germline V gene are DFQATT and SNEGSKA (reference sequence). Trimming took 5 bases from V and 14 from J, leaving 19 bases between them. The CDR3 sequence: CSAGRDPSRALHF. The CDR3 DNA follows: TGCAGTGCTGGCCGGGACCCCTCTCGGGCCCTCCACTTT.

V is TRBV9 and J is TRBJ1-2, with no clear D. Trimming took 2 bases from V and 6 from J, leaving 20 bases between them. The CDR3 totals 16 residues. Germline CDR1 SGDLS, CDR2 YYNGEE. CDR3: CASSVAGPPQGDGYTF. The CDR3 region has the DNA TGTGCCAGCAGCGTGGCGGGTCCTCCCCAAGGAGATGGCTACACCTTC.

The chain uses TRBV4-1 and TRBJ1-2; 7 nucleotides line up with TRBD1. The germline CDR1 and CDR2 sequences are MGHRA and YSYEKL. This CDR3 is 19 amino acids long. The V gene end was trimmed by 5 bases and the J gene end by 4 bases; junction bases not matched to a gene: 22. Here the CDR3 reads CASSFLPTGRGGGTYGYTF. CDR3 bases: TGCGCCAGCAGCTTCCTCCCGACAGGGAGGGGGGGGGGAACCTATGGCTACACCTTC.

A note on this clonotype: One end of the junction is discordant with germline, which a read error may explain. This chain joins TRBV18 and TRBJ2-5, with D unresolved. This CDR3 has 12 amino acids. CDR1 is KGHSH, CDR2 LQKENI, per germline. The CDR3 loop reads CASSPSQGTQYF. CDR3 coding DNA: TGTGCCAGCTCACCATCCCAAGGGACCCAGTACTTC. The variable domain in full, completed from reference TRBV18 and TRBJ2-5, reads NAGVMQNPRHLVRRRGQEARLRCSPMKGHSHVYWYRQLPEEGLKFMVYLQKENIIDESGMPKERFSAEFPKEGPSILRIQQVVRGDSAAYFCASSPSQGTQYFGPGTRLLVL.

There are a few counts of this clonotype. The rearrangement links TRBV18 to TRBJ2-4, with TRBD1 matching 9 bases. CDR1 is KGHSH and CDR2 is LQKENI in the germline V gene. V gave up 0 bases and J gave up 13 bases; unmatched junction bases: 10. CDR3 length equals 15 residues. CDR3 DNA sequence: TGTGCCAGCTCACCACCGGGGACAGGGTCTAGAGGGCAGTACTTC. This translates into CASSPPGTGSRGQYF.

This chain connects TRBV3-1 to TRBJ2-3; 9 positions agree with TRBD1. V shed 3 bases and J 6 bases; nucleotides not matched to a gene: 7. The length of the CDR3 is 15 residues. Germline V gene lookup returns CDR1 LGHDT and CDR2 YNNKEL (reference sequence). Here the CDR3 reads CASSHRTGDHDTQYF. The DNA for the CDR3 is TGTGCCAGCAGCCACCGGACAGGGGATCATGATACGCAGTATTTT.

The chain has TRBV12-3 or TRBV12-4 and TRBJ1-5; D possibly corresponds to TRBD1 (6 bases). The CDR3 is made up of 13 amino acids. Trimming stripped 3 bases from V and 7 bases from J, with 10 bases between. This CDR3 reads CASSFHRDQPQHF. The CDR3 DNA reads as TGTGCCAGCAGTTTCCACAGGGACCAGCCCCAGCATTTT.

The table lists this clonotype with a few counts. The chain links TRBV11-2 to TRBJ2-3; 9 nucleotides agree with TRBD1. CDR1 is SGHAT and CDR2 is FQNNGV in the germline V gene. The length of the CDR3 is 16 residues. Trimming took 5 bases from V and 6 from J; bases not matched to a gene: 12. CDR3 sequence: CASSPGDRAVTDTQYF. The CDR3 DNA follows: TGTGCCAGCAGCCCTGGGGACAGGGCCGTCACCGATACGCAGTATTTT.

J is TRBJ2-7 and V is TRBV28; possibly TRBD2 for D (5 bases). The germline gives CDR1 MDHEN, CDR2 SYDVKM. CDR3 length: 15 residues. Deletions cut 5 bases from V and 4 bases from J, with 18 bases between. In DNA form, the CDR3 reads TGTGCCAGCAGTGCCCCGCGAGGGTCCTATTACGAGCAGTACTTC. Translation gives CASSAPRGSYYEQYF. Drawing the rest from reference TRBV28 and TRBJ2-7, the complete variable domain is DVKVTQSSRYLVKRTGEKVFLECVQDMDHENMFWYRQDPGLGLRLIYFSYDVKMKEKGDIPEGYSVSREKKERFSLILESASTNQTSMYLCASSAPRGSYYEQYFGPGTRLTVT.

As for this clonotype: Mismatch with germline at one junction end may stem from a read error. This chain joins TRBV20-1 and TRBJ2-2; the D gene is possibly TRBD2 (7 bases). CDR3 size: 15 residues. Germline values: CDR1 DFQATT, CDR2 SNEGSKA (reference sequence). The CDR3, as DNA: TGCAGTGCTAGGAAAAGCGGGGACAACACCGGGGAGCTGTTCTTC. It yields the protein CSARKSGDNTGELFF.

The V gene is TRBV10-1, the J gene TRBJ2-1, with TRBD1 matching 9 bases. Germline V CDR1 and CDR2: WNHNN, SYGVQD (reference sequence). The junction had 8 bases not matched to a gene; V was cut back by 8 bases and J by 9 bases. CDR3 length: 13 residues. CDR3 amino acids: CASGTGLGGEQFF. In DNA, the CDR3 is TGCGCCAGCGGGACAGGGCTTGGCGGTGAGCAGTTCTTC.

The chain employs TRBV29-1 and TRBJ2-5, with D tentatively TRBD2 (7 bases). This CDR3 has 16 amino acids. The V end was cut by 3 bases, the J end by 1 base, with 18 bases between. Per the germline V gene, CDR1 is SQVTM and CDR2 is ANQGSEA. This CDR3 reads CSVDSVGGGLQETQYF. The CDR3 DNA reads TGCAGCGTTGATTCTGTGGGCGGGGGCCTCCAAGAGACCCAGTACTTC.

This clonotype was counted between two and nine times. The gene calls are TRBV20-1 and TRBJ2-3, with D unresolved. Germline CDR1 and CDR2: DFQATT and SNEGSKA (reference sequence). The CDR3 spans 14 residues. Trimming removed 1 base from V and 0 bases from J, with 8 bases in between. DNA for the CDR3: TGCAGTGCTAGAGCAGCAGGTAGCACAGATACGCAGTATTTT. Amino acids: CSARAAGSTDTQYF.

V usage is TRBV25-1 and J usage is TRBJ2-5; D not certain. CDR3 size: 12 residues. Germline CDR1 is MGHDK and CDR2 is SYGVNS. Trimming took 3 bases from V and 7 from J, leaving 9 bases between them. CDR3 sequence reads: CASSDYELTQYF. For the CDR3, the DNA is TGTGCCAGCAGTGACTACGAGTTGACCCAGTACTTC.

J is TRBJ2-7 and V is TRBV12-3 or TRBV12-4, with TRBD1 matching over 7 bases. This CDR3 has 16 residues. V trimming: 5 bases; J trimming: 1 base; junction bases outside the gene matches: 11. CDR3 sequence reads: CASSSPAGTASYEQYF. The DNA of the CDR3 is TGTGCCAGCAGTAGCCCCGCCGGGACAGCTTCCTACGAGCAGTACTTC.

As concerns this clonotype: It may be a read error: a sequence one base away is much more abundant. V is TRBV9 and J is TRBJ1-2; D uncertain. This CDR3 region has 15 residues. V was pared by 0 bases and J by 4 bases, with 13 bases between. In germline, CDR1 is SGDLS, CDR2 YYNGEE. In DNA, the CDR3 is TGTGCCAGCAGCGTAGATGGGGTGGATGCCTATGGCTACACCTTC. Translating gives CASSVDGVDAYGYTF.

The V gene is TRBV28, the J gene TRBJ1-4; tentative D call: TRBD1 (5 bases). This CDR3 has 13 amino acids. V dropped 5 bases and J dropped 8 bases, with 12 bases sitting between them. CDR1 MDHEN and CDR2 SYDVKM come from the germline V gene. The CDR3 DNA is TGTGCCAGCAGTCCCGGGACGCCCGAAAAACTGTTTTTT. It codes for CASSPGTPEKLFF.

The genes are TRBV3-1 and TRBJ1-5; the D is unclear. V was clipped by 4 bases and J by 7 bases, with 17 bases between them. CDR1 is LGHDT, CDR2 YNNKEL, per germline (reference sequence). The CDR3 is made up of 15 amino acids. This CDR3 is CASSPSSGWGQPQHF. CDR3 in DNA: TGTGCCAGCAGCCCCTCGAGCGGATGGGGACAGCCCCAGCATTTT.

The table lists this clonotype with a few counts. CDR3 residues: CASSSGTGGLGYTF. Written as DNA, the CDR3 is TGTGCCAGCAGCTCCGGGACAGGGGGCCTTGGCTACACCTTC. The chain couples TRBV7-8 to TRBJ1-2, with TRBD1 identical over 12 bases. The length of the CDR3 is 14 residues. Trimming took 4 bases from V and 7 from J; bases not matched to a gene: 4. CDR1 SGHVS and CDR2 FQNEAQ come from the germline V gene. Full variable domain (outside the CDR3, taken from reference TRBV7-8 and TRBJ1-2): GAGVSQSPRYKVAKRGQDVALRCDPISGHVSLFWYQQALGQGPEFLTYFQNEAQLDKSGLPSDRFFAERPEGSVSTLKIQRTQQEDSAVYLCASSSGTGGLGYTFGSGTRLTVV.

The chain employs TRBV27 and TRBJ2-7; D call uncertain. V lost 4 bases, J lost 3 bases, and 13 bases lay in between. Germline V gene sequence: CDR1 MNHEY, CDR2 SMNVEV (reference sequence). The CDR3 sequence is 14 residues long. The DNA for the CDR3 is TGTGCCAGCAGTTCCCTAAGTACGTACTACGAGCAGTACTTC. Protein: CASSSLSTYYEQYF.

CDR3 loop: CSVEDGLNTEAFF. CDR3 in DNA: TGCAGCGTTGAAGATGGACTGAACACTGAAGCTTTCTTT. The chain employs TRBV29-1 and TRBJ1-1, with unresolved D. V dropped 0 bases and J dropped 0 bases, with 5 bases sitting between them. The CDR3 extends over 13 amino acids. CDR1 is SQVTM and CDR2 is ANQGSEA in the germline V gene. The whole variable domain, remainder taken from reference TRBV29-1 and TRBJ1-1, is SAVISQKPSRDICQRGTSLTIQCQVDSQVTMMFWYRQQPGQSLTLIATANQGSEATYESGFVIDKFPISRPNLTFSTLTVSNMSPEDSSIYLCSVEDGLNTEAFFGQGTRLTVV.

This clonotype has a handful of counts. The V call is TRBV12-3 or TRBV12-4, the J call TRBJ2-7, with unresolved D. Trimming removed 4 bases from V and 1 base from J, with 20 bases in between. CDR3 length equals 17 residues. CDR3 loop: CASSSGTPGHTSYEQYF. In DNA form, the CDR3 reads TGTGCCAGCAGTTCTGGCACTCCGGGCCATACATCCTACGAGCAGTACTTC.

Concerning this clonotype itself: The junction shows a germline mismatch at one end, possibly a read error. This chain connects TRBV5-1 to TRBJ2-1, with 7 bases fitting TRBD2. Germline lookup yields CDR1 SGHRS and CDR2 YFSETQ. CDR3 length: 15 amino acids. CDR3 amino acids: CASNLVGLSHNEQFF. The CDR3 DNA reads TGCGCCAGCAACTTGGTGGGACTAAGTCACAATGAGCAGTTCTTC.

The chain uses TRBV5-6 and TRBJ2-3; D ambiguous. The CDR3 extends over 16 amino acids. The V end was cut by 1 base, the J end by 0 bases, with 12 bases between. Germline V gene data show CDR1 as SGHDT and CDR2 as YYEEEE. The CDR3 is CASSLSRRFSTDTQYF. The CDR3 coding sequence is TGTGCCAGCAGCTTGTCCAGGCGCTTTAGCACAGATACGCAGTATTTT.

The chain combines TRBV7-3 with TRBJ2-7; D not certain. The CDR3 has 13 residues. The germline V and J ends were trimmed by 5 bases and 6 bases, with 14 bases remaining between them. Germline CDR1 and CDR2: SGHTA and FQGTGA. This chain's CDR3 is CASSTTSNSEQYF. CDR3 coding DNA: TGTGCCAGCAGCACCACCTCAAATTCCGAGCAGTACTTC.

Here the CDR3 reads CASSGRQGTAGQFF. The DNA of the CDR3 is TGCGCCAGCAGCGGCCGACAGGGTACCGCCGGGCAGTTCTTC. V and J are TRBV5-1 and TRBJ2-1, with TRBD1 matching 7 bases. The CDR3 is made up of 14 amino acids. CDR1 and CDR2 from the germline V gene are SGHRS and YFSETQ. J gave up 12 bases and V 4 bases, and 13 bases lay outside the gene matches.

The CDR3 region is CASSPPAQNNEQFF. CDR3 nucleotides: TGCGCCAGCAGCCCCCCGGCCCAGAACAATGAGCAGTTCTTC. The rearrangement uses TRBV5-1 and TRBJ2-1; D call uncertain. The CDR3 loop spans 14 amino acids. V was cut by 4 bases and J by 5 bases, with 13 bases left in between. The germline gives CDR1 SGHRS, CDR2 YFSETQ.

The sample holds one count of this clonotype. This sequence joins TRBV15 and TRBJ2-1; possible D gene TRBD2, 6 bases. Trimming took off 0 bases at V and 6 bases at J, with 12 bases between the two ends. CDR1 is LNHNV and CDR2 is YYDKDF in the germline V gene (reference sequence). CDR3 size: 15 residues. This CDR3 reads CATSRDLVGGNEQFF. The CDR3 nucleotides are TGTGCCACCAGCAGAGATCTAGTCGGGGGCAATGAGCAGTTCTTC.